This T cell receptor beta chain was found in a study of Ad26.COV2.S vaccination and SARS-CoV-2 variants. Sequenced by immunoSEQ multiplex PCR; TCRdb stores in-frame clones only, minus some. Here the sample spans under 550,000 clones, 70% to 90% being singletons. About this clone: The antigen is undetermined.

The study, taken as a whole, reports: Vaccinated and placebo-treated recipients had similar non-spike TCR breadth.

Trimming removed 4 bases from V and 0 bases from J; junction bases left unmatched: 10. CDR3 length: 17 amino acids. Germline CDR1 is LNHDA and CDR2 is SQIVND (reference sequence). Described treatment: 19 received Ad26.COV2.S at low or high dose, single or two shots; 5 received placebo; per-sample allocation not given. Samples analyzed were those drawn on day 63 after the first vaccine or placebo injection. The J gene is TRBJ2-5, the V gene TRBV19; 8 bases map to TRBD1. The receptor's source is a person aged 18 to 65 who received the Ad26.COV2.S COVID-19 vaccine or a placebo. Sequenced here: peripheral blood, sampled in a trial of Ad26.COV2.S vaccine versus placebo. The DNA of the CDR3 is TGTGCCAGTAGTAAATTCAGGGGGCAGGCTTACCAAGAGACCCAGTACTTC. Encoded protein: CASSKFRGQAYQETQYF.